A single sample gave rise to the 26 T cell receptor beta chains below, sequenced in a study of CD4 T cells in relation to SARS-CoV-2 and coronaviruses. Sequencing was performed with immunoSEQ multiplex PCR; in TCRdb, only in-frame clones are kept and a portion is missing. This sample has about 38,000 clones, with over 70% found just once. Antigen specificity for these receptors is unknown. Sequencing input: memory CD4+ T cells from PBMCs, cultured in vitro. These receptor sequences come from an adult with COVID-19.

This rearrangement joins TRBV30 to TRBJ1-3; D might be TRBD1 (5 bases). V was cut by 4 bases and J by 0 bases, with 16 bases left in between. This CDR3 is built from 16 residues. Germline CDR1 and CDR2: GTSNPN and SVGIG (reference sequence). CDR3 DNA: TGTGCCTGGAACCCGGGACTCCTGAGCTCTGGAAACACCATATATTTT. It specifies CAWNPGLLSSGNTIYF.

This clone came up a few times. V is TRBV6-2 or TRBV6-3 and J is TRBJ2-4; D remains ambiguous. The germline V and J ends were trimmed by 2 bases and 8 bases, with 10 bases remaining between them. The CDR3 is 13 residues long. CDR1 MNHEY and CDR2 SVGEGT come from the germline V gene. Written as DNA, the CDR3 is TGTGCCAGCAGTTACATGGCAAAAGACATTCAGTACTTC. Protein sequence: CASSYMAKDIQYF.

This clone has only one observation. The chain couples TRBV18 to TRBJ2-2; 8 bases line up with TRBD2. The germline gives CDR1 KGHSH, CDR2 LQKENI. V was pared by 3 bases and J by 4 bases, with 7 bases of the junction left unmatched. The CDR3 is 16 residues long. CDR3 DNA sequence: TGTGCCAGCTCACCGATCGTTACTAGCGGCACCGGGGAGCTGTTTTTT. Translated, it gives CASSPIVTSGTGELFF.

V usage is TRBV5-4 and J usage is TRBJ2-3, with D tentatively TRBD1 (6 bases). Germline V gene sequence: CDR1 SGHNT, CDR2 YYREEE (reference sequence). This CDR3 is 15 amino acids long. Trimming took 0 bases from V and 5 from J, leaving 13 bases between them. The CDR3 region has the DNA TGTGCCAGCAGCTTGGCCGCAGGGGCAGGAGATACGCAGTATTTT. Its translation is CASSLAAGAGDTQYF.

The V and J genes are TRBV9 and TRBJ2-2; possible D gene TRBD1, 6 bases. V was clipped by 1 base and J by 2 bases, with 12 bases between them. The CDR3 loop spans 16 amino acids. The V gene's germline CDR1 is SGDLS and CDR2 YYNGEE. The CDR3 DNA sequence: TGTGCCAGCAGCGTATACACGGGACACAACACCGGGGAGCTGTTTTTT. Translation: CASSVYTGHNTGELFF.

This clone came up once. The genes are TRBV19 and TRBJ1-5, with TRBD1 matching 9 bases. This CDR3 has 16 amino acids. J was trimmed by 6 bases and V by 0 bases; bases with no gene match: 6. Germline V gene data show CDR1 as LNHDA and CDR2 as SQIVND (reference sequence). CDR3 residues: CASSIEGQGTPQPQHF. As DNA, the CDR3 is TGTGCCAGTAGTATAGAGGGACAGGGAACCCCTCAGCCCCAGCATTTT. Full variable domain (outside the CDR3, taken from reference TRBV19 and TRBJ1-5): DGGITQSPKYLFRKEGQNVTLSCEQNLNHDAMYWYRQDPGQGLRLIYYSQIVNDFQKGDIAEGYSVSREKKESFPLTVTSAQKNPTAFYLCASSIEGQGTPQPQHFGDGTRLSIL.

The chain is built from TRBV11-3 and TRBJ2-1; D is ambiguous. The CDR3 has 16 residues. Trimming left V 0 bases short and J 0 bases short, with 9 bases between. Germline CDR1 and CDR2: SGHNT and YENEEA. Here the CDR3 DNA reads TGTGCCAGCAGCTTAGACCCCGGAAGCTCCTACAATGAGCAGTTCTTC. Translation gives CASSLDPGSSYNEQFF.

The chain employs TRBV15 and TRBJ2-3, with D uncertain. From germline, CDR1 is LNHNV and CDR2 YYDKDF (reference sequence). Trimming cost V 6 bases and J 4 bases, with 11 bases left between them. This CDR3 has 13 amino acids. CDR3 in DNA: TGTGCCACCAGACACTTTGGCGCAGATACGCAGTATTTT. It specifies CATRHFGADTQYF.

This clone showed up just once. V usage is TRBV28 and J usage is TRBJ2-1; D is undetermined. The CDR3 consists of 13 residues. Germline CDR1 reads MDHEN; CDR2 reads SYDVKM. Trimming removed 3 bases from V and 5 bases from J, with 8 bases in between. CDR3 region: CASSFYLNNEQFF. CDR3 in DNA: TGTGCCAGCAGTTTTTACTTGAACAATGAGCAGTTCTTC.

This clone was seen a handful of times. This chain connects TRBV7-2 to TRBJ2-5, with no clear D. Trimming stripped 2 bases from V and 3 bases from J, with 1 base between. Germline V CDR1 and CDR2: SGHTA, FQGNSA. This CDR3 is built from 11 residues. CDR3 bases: TGTGCCAGCAGCTTAAAAGAGACCCAGTACTTC. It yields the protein CASSLKETQYF.

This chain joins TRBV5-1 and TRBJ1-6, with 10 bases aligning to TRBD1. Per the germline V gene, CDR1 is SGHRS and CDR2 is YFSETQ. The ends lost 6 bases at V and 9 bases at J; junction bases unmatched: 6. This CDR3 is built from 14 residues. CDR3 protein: CASTPGTGASPLHF. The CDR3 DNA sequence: TGCGCCAGCACCCCCGGGACAGGGGCTTCACCCCTCCACTTT.

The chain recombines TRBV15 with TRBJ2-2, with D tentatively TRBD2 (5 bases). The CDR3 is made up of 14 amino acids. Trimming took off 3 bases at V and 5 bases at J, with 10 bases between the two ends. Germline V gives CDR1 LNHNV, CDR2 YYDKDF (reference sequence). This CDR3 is CATSSLLGTGELFF. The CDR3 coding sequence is TGTGCCACCAGCAGCCTACTAGGGACCGGGGAGCTGTTTTTT.

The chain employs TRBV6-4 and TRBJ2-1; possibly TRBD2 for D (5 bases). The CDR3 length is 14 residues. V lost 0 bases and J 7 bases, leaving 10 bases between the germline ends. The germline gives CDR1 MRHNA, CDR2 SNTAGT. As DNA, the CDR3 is TGTGCCAGCAGTGACTCACGAGAGGGTAATGAGCAGTTCTTC. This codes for CASSDSREGNEQFF.

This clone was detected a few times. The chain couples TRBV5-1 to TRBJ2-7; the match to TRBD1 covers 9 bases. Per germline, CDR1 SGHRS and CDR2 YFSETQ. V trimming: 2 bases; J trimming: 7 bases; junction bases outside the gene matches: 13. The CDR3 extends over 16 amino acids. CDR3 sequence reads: CASSFTGGGHPREQYF. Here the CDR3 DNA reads TGCGCCAGCAGCTTTACAGGGGGCGGGCATCCTAGGGAGCAGTACTTC.

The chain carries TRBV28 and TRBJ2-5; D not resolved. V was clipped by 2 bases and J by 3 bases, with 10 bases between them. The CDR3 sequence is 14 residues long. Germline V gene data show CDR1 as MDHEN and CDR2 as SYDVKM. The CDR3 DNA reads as TGTGCCAGCAGTTTACGTGACCGCGAAGAGACCCAGTACTTC. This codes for CASSLRDREETQYF.

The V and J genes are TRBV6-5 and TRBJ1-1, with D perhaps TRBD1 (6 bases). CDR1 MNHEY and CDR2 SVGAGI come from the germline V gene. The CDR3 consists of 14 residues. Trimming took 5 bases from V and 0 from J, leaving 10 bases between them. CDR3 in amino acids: CASSQQGVNTEAFF. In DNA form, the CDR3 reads TGTGCCAGCAGTCAACAGGGAGTGAACACTGAAGCTTTCTTT.

The CDR3 reads CASSYRGTEETQYF. DNA for the CDR3: TGCGCCAGCAGCTACAGGGGGACAGAAGAGACCCAGTACTTC. The gene calls are TRBV5-1 and TRBJ2-5, with 8 bases lining up with TRBD1. V lost 3 bases to trimming and J lost 3 bases; unmatched junction nucleotides: 4. The germline gives CDR1 SGHRS, CDR2 YFSETQ. There are 14 residues in the CDR3.

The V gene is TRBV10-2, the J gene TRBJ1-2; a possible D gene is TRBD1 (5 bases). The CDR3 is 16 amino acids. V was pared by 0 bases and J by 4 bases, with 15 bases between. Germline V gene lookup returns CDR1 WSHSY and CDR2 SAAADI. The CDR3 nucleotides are TGCGCCAGCAGTGAGTCGAACGTCGGGGCCGCCTATGGCTACACCTTC. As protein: CASSESNVGAAYGYTF.

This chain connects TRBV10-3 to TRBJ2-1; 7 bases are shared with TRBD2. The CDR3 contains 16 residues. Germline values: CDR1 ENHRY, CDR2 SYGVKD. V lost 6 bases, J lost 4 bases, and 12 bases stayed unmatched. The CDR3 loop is CAISVSGPQRYNEQFF. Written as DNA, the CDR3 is TGTGCCATCAGCGTTAGCGGGCCTCAACGATACAATGAGCAGTTCTTC.

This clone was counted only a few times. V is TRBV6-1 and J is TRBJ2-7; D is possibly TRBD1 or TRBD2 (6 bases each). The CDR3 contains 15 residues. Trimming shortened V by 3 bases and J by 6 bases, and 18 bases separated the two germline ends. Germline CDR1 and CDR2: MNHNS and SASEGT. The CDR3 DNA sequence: TGTGCCAGCAGTGATAGGGTCGAGGGGGGCTCCGAGCAGTACTTC. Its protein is CASSDRVEGGSEQYF.

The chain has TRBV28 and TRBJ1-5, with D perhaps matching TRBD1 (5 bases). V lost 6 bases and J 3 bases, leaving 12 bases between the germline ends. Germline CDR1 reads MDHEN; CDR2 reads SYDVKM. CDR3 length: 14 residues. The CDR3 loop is CASSSGLHNQPQHF. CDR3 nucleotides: TGTGCCAGCAGCTCGGGACTCCACAATCAGCCCCAGCATTTT.

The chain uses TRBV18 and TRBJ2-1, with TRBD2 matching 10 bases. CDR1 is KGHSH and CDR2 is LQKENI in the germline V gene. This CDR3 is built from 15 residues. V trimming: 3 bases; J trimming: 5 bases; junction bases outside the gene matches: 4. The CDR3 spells CASSPQGLANNEQFF. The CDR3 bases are TGTGCCAGCTCACCTCAGGGACTAGCGAACAATGAGCAGTTCTTC.

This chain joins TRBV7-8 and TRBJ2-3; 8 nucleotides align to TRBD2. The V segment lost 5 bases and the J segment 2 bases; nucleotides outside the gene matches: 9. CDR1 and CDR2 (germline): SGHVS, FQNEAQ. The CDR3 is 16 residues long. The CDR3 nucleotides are TGTGCCAGCAGCCTATTAGCGGGACTGAACACAGATACGCAGTATTTT. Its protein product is CASSLLAGLNTDTQYF.

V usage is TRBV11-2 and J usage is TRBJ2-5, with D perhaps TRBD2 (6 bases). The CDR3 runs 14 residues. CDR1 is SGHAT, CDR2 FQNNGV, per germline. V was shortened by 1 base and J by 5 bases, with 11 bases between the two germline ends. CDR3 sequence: CASSLGAGTETQYF. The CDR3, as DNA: TGTGCCAGCAGCTTAGGGGCGGGAACGGAGACCCAGTACTTC. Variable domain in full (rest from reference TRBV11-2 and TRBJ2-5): EAGVAQSPRYKIIEKRQSVAFWCNPISGHATLYWYQQILGQGPKLLIQFQNNGVVDDSQLPKDRFSAERLKGVDSTLKIQPAKLEDSAVYLCASSLGAGTETQYFGPGTRLLVL.

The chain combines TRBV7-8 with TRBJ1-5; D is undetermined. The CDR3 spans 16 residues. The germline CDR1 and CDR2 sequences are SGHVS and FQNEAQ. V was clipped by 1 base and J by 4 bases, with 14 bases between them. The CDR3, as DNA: TGTGCCAGCAGCTTAGTGGGCGGCCCGGGGAATCAGCCCCAGCATTTT. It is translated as CASSLVGGPGNQPQHF.

CDR3 in amino acids: CASSLSDSYEQYF. CDR3 nucleotides: TGTGCCAGCAGTTTATCGGACTCCTACGAGCAGTACTTC. The V call is TRBV27, the J call TRBJ2-7; D is unclear. V lost 0 bases to trimming and J lost 0 bases, with 3 bases between them. The CDR3 has 13 residues. Germline V CDR1 and CDR2: MNHEY, SMNVEV (reference sequence).